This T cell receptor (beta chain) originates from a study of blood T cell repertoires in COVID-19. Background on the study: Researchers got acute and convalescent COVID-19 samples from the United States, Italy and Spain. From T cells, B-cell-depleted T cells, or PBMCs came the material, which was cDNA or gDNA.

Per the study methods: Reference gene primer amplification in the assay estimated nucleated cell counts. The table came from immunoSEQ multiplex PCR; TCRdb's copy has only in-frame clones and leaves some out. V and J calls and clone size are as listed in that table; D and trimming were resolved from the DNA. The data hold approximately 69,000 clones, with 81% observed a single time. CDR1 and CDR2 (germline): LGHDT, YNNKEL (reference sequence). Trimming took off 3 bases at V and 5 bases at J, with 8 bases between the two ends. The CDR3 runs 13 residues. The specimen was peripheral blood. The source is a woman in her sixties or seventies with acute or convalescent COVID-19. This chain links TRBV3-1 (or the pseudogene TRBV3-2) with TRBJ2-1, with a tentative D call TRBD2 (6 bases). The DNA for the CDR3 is TGTGCCAGCAGCCATTTAGCGGACAATGAGCAGTTCTTC. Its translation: CASSHLADNEQFF.